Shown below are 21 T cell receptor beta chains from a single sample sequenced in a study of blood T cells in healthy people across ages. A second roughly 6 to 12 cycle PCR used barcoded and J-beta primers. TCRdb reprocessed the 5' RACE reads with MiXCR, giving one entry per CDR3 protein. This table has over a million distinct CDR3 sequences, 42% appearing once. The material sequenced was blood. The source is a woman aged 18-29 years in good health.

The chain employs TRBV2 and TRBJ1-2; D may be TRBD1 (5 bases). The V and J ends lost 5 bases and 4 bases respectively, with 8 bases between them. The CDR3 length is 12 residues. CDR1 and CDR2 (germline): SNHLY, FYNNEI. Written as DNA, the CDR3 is TGTGCCAGCAGTATCCAGGGCTATGGCTACACCTTC. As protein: CASSIQGYGYTF.

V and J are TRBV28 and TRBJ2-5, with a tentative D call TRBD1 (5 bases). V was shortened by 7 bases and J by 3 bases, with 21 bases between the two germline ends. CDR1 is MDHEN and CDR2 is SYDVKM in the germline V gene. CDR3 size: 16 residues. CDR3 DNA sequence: TGTGCCAGCACCAACAGAGGTGTGATAGGGGAAGAGACCCAGTACTTC. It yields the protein CASTNRGVIGEETQYF.

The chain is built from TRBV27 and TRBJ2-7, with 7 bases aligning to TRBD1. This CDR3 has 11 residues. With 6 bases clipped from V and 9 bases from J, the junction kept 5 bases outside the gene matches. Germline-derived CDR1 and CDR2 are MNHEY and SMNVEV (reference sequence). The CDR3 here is CASSWDSRQYF. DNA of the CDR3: TGTGCCAGCAGCTGGGACAGTCGGCAGTACTTC.

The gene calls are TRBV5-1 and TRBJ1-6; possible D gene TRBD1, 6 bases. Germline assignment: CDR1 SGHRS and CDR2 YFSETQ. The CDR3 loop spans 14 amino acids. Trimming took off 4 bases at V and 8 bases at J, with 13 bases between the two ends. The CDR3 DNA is TGCGCCAGCAGCCCCCCCCGACAGGATTCACCCCTCCACTTT. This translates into CASSPPRQDSPLHF.

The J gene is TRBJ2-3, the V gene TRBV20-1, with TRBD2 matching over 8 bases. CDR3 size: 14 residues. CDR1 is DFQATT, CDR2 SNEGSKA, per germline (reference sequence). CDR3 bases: TGCAGCTGGGCGGCTAGCGGGTTAGCAGATACGCAGTATTTT. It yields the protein CSWAASGLADTQYF.

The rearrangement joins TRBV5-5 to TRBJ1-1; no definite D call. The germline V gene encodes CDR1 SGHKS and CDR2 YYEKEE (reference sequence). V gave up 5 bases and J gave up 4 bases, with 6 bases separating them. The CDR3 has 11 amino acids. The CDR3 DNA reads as TGTGCCAGCAGAATAGGCACTGAAGCTTTCTTT. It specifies CASRIGTEAFF.

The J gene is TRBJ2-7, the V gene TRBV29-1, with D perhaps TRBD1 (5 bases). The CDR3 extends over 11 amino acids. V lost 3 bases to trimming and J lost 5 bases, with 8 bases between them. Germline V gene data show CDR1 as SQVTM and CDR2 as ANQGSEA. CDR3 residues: CSVDREDEQYF. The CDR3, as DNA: TGCAGCGTTGACAGGGAAGACGAGCAGTACTTC.

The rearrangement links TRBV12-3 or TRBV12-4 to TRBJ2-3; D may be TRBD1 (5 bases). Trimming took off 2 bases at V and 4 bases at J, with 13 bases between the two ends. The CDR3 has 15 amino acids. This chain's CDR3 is CASSLMGPRADTQYF. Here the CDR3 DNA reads TGTGCCAGCAGTTTAATGGGGCCTCGCGCAGATACGCAGTATTTT.

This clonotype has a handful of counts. The DNA of the CDR3 is TGCGCCAGCAGCTTGGAATATCCGGGACTAGCGGGATACACAGATACGCAGTATTTT. Translating it yields CASSLEYPGLAGYTDTQYF. V usage is TRBV5-1 and J usage is TRBJ2-3; 13 nucleotides line up with TRBD2. Germline values: CDR1 SGHRS, CDR2 YFSETQ. CDR3 size: 19 residues. J gave up 2 bases and V 0 bases, and 9 bases lay outside the gene matches. The variable domain in full, completed from reference TRBV5-1 and TRBJ2-3, reads KAGVTQTPRYLIKTRGQQVTLSCSPISGHRSVSWYQQTPGQGLQFLFEYFSETQRNKGNFPGRFSGRQFSNSRSEMNVSTLELGDSALYLCASSLEYPGLAGYTDTQYFGPGTRLTVL.

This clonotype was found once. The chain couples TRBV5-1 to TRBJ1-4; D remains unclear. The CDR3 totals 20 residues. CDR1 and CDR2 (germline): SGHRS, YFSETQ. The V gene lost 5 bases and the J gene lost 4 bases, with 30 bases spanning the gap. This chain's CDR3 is CASRSGQTVLPMSHNEKLFF. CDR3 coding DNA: TGCGCCAGCAGATCCGGCCAAACGGTCCTTCCTATGTCCCATAATGAAAAACTGTTTTTT.

The CDR3 nucleotides are TGTGCCAGCAGGGCCGGACTAGCGGGGATCAATGAGCAGTTCTTC. Translated, it gives CASRAGLAGINEQFF. This chain connects TRBV2 to TRBJ2-1, with 12 bases identical to TRBD2. The J segment lost 6 bases and the V segment lost 6 bases, leaving 6 bases of the junction unmatched. Per the germline V gene, CDR1 is SNHLY and CDR2 is FYNNEI. This CDR3 is built from 15 residues.

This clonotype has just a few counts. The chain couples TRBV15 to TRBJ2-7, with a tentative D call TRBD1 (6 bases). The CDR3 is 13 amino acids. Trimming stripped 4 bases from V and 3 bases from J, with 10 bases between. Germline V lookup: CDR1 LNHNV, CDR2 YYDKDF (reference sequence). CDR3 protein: CATSTTGVYEQYF. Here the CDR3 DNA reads TGTGCCACCAGCACGACAGGAGTCTACGAGCAGTACTTC.

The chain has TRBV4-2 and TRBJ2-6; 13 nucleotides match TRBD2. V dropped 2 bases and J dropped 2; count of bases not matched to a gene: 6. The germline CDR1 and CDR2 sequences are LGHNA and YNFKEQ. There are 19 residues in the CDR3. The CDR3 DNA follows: TGTGCCAGCAGCCAACCCGGACTAGCGGGAGAACCTGGGGCCAACGTCCTGACTTTC. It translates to CASSQPGLAGEPGANVLTF.

CDR3 DNA sequence: TGCAGCGGACAGGGGCACACCGGGGAGCTGTTTTTT. This encodes CSGQGHTGELFF. This chain connects TRBV29-1 to TRBJ1-4; 8 positions match TRBD1. The J call may be mistaken, given a closer DNA end match to TRBJ2-2. The CDR3 extends over 12 amino acids. Germline V gene lookup returns CDR1 SQVTM and CDR2 ANQGSEA.

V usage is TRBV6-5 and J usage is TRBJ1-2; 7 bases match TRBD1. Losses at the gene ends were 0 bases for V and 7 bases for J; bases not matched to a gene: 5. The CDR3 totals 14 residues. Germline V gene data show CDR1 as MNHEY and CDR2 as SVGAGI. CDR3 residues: CASSYSDRAPGYTF. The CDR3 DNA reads TGTGCCAGCAGTTACTCCGACAGGGCTCCTGGCTACACCTTC.

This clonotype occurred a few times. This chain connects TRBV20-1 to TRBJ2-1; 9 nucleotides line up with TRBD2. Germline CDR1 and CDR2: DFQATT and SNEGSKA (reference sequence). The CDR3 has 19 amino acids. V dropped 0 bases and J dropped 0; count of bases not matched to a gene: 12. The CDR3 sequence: CSARDYRSGGRSSYNEQFF. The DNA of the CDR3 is TGCAGTGCTAGAGATTACAGAAGCGGGGGGCGGAGCTCCTACAATGAGCAGTTCTTC.

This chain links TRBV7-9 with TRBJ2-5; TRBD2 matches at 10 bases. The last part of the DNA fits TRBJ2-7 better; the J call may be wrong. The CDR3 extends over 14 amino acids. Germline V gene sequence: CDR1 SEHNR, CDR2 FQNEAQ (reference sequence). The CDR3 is CASTLAGVEYEQYF. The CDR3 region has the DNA TGTGCCAGCACCCTAGCGGGGGTAGAGTACGAGCAGTACTTC.

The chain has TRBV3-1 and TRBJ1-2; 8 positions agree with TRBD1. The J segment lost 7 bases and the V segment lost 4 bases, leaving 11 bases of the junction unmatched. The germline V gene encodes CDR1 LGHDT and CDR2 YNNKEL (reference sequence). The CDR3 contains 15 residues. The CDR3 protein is CASSPDRAPSRGYTF. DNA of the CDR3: TGTGCCAGCAGCCCGGACAGGGCCCCGAGCCGTGGCTACACCTTC.

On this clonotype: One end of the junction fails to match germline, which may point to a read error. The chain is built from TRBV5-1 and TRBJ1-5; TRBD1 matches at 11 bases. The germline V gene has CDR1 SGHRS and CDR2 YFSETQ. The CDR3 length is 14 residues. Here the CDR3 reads CARSTGTGGQPQHF. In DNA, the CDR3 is TGCGCCCGCAGCACCGGGACAGGGGGTCAGCCCCAGCATTTT.

As DNA, the CDR3 is TGCGCCAGCAGCCCTCGGGGGGGCTTAGACAATGAGCAGTTCTTC. This codes for CASSPRGGLDNEQFF. V usage is TRBV4-1 and J usage is TRBJ2-1, with TRBD2 identical over 8 bases. Germline lookup yields CDR1 MGHRA and CDR2 YSYEKL. After removal of 4 bases from V and 5 bases from J, the junction contained 7 bases not matched to a gene. CDR3 length: 15 amino acids.

CDR3 DNA: TGTGCCAGCTCCCGCGGGCAGGCGCCATATCAGGAGCAGTACTTC. Its protein is CASSRGQAPYQEQYF. This rearrangement joins TRBV27 to TRBJ2-7; TRBD2 might be the D (5 bases). V lost 8 bases, J lost 7 bases, and 24 bases lay in between. This CDR3 contains 15 residues. Germline V gene data show CDR1 as MNHEY and CDR2 as SMNVEV (reference sequence).